These 32 T cell receptor beta chains share one sample of origin, sequenced in a study of blood T cell repertoires in COVID-19. This table comes from immunoSEQ multiplex PCR, and its TCRdb copy is limited to in-frame clones, with some not included. The sample includes about 260,000 clones, approximately 90% of them seen just once. The sample consisted of peripheral blood. The origin of the receptors is a man aged 18 to 29 with active or convalescent COVID-19.

The V gene is TRBV19, the J gene TRBJ1-5; tentative D call: TRBD1 (5 bases). Germline V gives CDR1 LNHDA, CDR2 SQIVND (reference sequence). CDR3 length: 17 amino acids. The ends were cut back, 2 bases at V and 1 base at J, with 15 bases in the middle. CDR3 in amino acids: CASSIPQGDMSNQPQHF. CDR3 DNA: TGTGCCAGTAGTATACCCCAGGGCGATATGAGCAATCAGCCCCAGCATTTT.

This chain connects TRBV24-1 to TRBJ1-3, with D tentatively TRBD1 (5 bases). The ends were cut back, 12 bases at V and 3 bases at J, with 14 bases in the middle. Germline V gives CDR1 KGHDR, CDR2 SFDVKD. CDR3 size: 13 residues. The CDR3 loop reads CAVEEGFGNTIYF. The DNA of the CDR3 is TGTGCCGTCGAGGAGGGGTTTGGAAACACCATATATTTT.

The V and J genes are TRBV28 and TRBJ1-5, with 9 positions matching TRBD1. V gave up 4 bases and J gave up 7 bases; unmatched junction bases: 8. The germline V gene encodes CDR1 MDHEN and CDR2 SYDVKM. The CDR3 runs 15 residues. CDR3 residues: CASSSGGQGGQPQHF. The CDR3 DNA reads as TGTGCCAGCAGTTCTGGGGGACAGGGTGGCCAGCCCCAGCATTTT.

V usage is TRBV7-9 and J usage is TRBJ2-3, with 8 positions matching TRBD2. V was pared by 5 bases and J by 3 bases, with 7 bases of the junction left unmatched. The CDR3 has 15 amino acids. Germline V gene data show CDR1 as SEHNR and CDR2 as FQNEAQ (reference sequence). CDR3 amino acids: CASSPPRGGTDTQYF. DNA of the CDR3: TGTGCCAGCAGCCCCCCCCGCGGGGGGACAGATACGCAGTATTTT. Combining the CDR3 with reference TRBV7-9 and TRBJ2-3 gives the whole variable domain DTGVSQNPRHKITKRGQNVTFRCDPISEHNRLYWYRQTLGQGPEFLTYFQNEAQLEKSRLLSDRFSAERPKGSFSTLEIQRTEQGDSAMYLCASSPPRGGTDTQYFGPGTRLTVL.

V and J are TRBV29-1 and TRBJ1-3, with 7 bases identical to TRBD1. Per the germline V gene, CDR1 is SQVTM and CDR2 is ANQGSEA. This CDR3 contains 15 residues. The ends lost 4 bases at V and 3 bases at J; junction bases unmatched: 9. Here the CDR3 reads CSVAADRSSGNTIYF. CDR3 sequence (DNA): TGCAGCGTTGCCGCGGACAGGTCGAGTGGAAACACCATATATTTT.

The V and J genes are TRBV29-1 and TRBJ2-2, with TRBD2 as a possible D gene (5 bases). The V gene's germline CDR1 is SQVTM and CDR2 ANQGSEA. There are 12 residues in the CDR3. With 8 bases removed from V and 6 bases from J, the gap between germline ends came to 13 bases. The CDR3 coding sequence is TGCAGCAGCGGCAACATCCCCGGGGAGCTGTTTTTT. The encoded protein is CSSGNIPGELFF.

CDR3 DNA sequence: TGTGCCAGCAGCCAAGAGTGGCGGGTTAATGAGCAGTTCTTC. Translating gives CASSQEWRVNEQFF. V is TRBV4-2 and J is TRBJ2-1, with D possibly TRBD2 on 5 matching bases. With 0 bases removed from V and 7 bases from J, the gap between germline ends came to 10 bases. Germline CDR1 reads LGHNA; CDR2 reads YNFKEQ. The CDR3 length is 14 residues.

The J gene is TRBJ1-2, the V gene TRBV4-1; TRBD1 agrees at 8 bases. V dropped 1 base and J dropped 4; count of bases not matched to a gene: 11. This CDR3 spans 17 amino acids. The germline V gene encodes CDR1 MGHRA and CDR2 YSYEKL. CDR3 coding DNA: TGCGCCAGCAGCCAAGGTTCTCAGGACAGGGCGGGCTATGGCTACACCTTC. This codes for CASSQGSQDRAGYGYTF.

The chain is built from TRBV27 and TRBJ1-6; D is unresolved. Germline assignment: CDR1 MNHEY and CDR2 SMNVEV (reference sequence). The CDR3 runs 12 residues. V lost 6 bases and J 17 bases, leaving 17 bases between the germline ends. CDR3 nucleotide sequence: TGTGCCAGCAGCCGAGAGGGATGGATCTTCCACTTT. It is translated as CASSREGWIFHF.

The gene calls are TRBV5-5 and TRBJ1-5; D is possibly TRBD1 (5 bases). The CDR3 length is 13 residues. V lost 4 bases, J lost 2 bases, and 7 bases lay in between. Looked up from germline, CDR1 is SGHKS and CDR2 is YYEKEE (reference sequence). The CDR3 DNA reads as TGTGCCAGCAGCCGGGGGGGCAATCAGCCCCAGCATTTT. Amino acid sequence: CASSRGGNQPQHF.

The genes are TRBV11-2 and TRBJ2-7; TRBD1 is a possible D gene (5 bases). Trimming cost V 4 bases and J 0 bases, with 16 bases left between them. Germline CDR1 reads SGHAT; CDR2 reads FQNNGV. The CDR3 contains 16 residues. The CDR3 spells CASSSWGLWGSYEQYF. CDR3 in DNA: TGTGCCAGCAGCTCTTGGGGCCTTTGGGGCTCCTACGAGCAGTACTTC.

J is TRBJ1-1 and V is TRBV19; possible D gene TRBD1, 5 bases. Germline assignment: CDR1 LNHDA and CDR2 SQIVND (reference sequence). V was clipped by 3 bases and J by 9 bases, with 14 bases between them. This CDR3 region has 13 residues. Here the CDR3 DNA reads TGTGCCAGTAGTATTAAAAAGGGGCCAAAAGCTTTCTTT. It encodes CASSIKKGPKAFF.

The sample holds one count of this clone. The J gene is TRBJ2-7, the V gene TRBV5-6; possible D gene TRBD1, 5 bases. The germline gives CDR1 SGHDT, CDR2 YYEEEE. V was shortened by 0 bases and J by 3 bases, with 16 bases between the two germline ends. The CDR3 length is 16 residues. The CDR3 DNA reads TGTGCCAGCAGCTTGGCCTTTGACAGTCCAATCTACGAGCAGTACTTC. Translating gives CASSLAFDSPIYEQYF.

This chain connects TRBV7-2 to TRBJ1-6; the D gene is possibly TRBD1 (5 bases). V was shortened by 1 base and J by 7 bases, with 11 bases between the two germline ends. Germline CDR1 reads SGHTA; CDR2 reads FQGNSA. This CDR3 is 15 amino acids long. CDR3 nucleotides: TGTGCCAGCAGCTTAGAGTTGGCAGGGAATTCACCCCTCCACTTT. The encoded protein is CASSLELAGNSPLHF.

V usage is TRBV7-3 and J usage is TRBJ2-2, with no clear D. V lost 5 bases and J 8 bases, leaving 12 bases between the germline ends. From germline, CDR1 is SGHTA and CDR2 FQGTGA. The CDR3 has 13 residues. CDR3 protein: CASSIVASGELFF. In DNA, the CDR3 is TGTGCCAGCAGCATCGTAGCTTCTGGGGAGCTGTTTTTT.

The chain couples TRBV4-1 to TRBJ2-6; D may be TRBD1 (5 bases). CDR1 is MGHRA, CDR2 YSYEKL, per germline. Trimming cost V 1 base and J 3 bases, with 7 bases left between them. This CDR3 comprises 15 residues. CDR3 DNA sequence: TGCGCCAGCAGCCAAGTAGGGGTTGGGGCCAACGTCCTGACTTTC. Translating gives CASSQVGVGANVLTF.

In this sample, this clone turned up a few times. The V and J genes are TRBV29-1 and TRBJ2-5; D is ambiguous. CDR3 length equals 12 residues. V shed 7 bases and J shed 0 bases, with 9 bases lying between them. Germline V gene lookup returns CDR1 SQVTM and CDR2 ANQGSEA. The CDR3 nucleotides are TGCAGCGCTGACTCCTACCAAGAGACCCAGTACTTC. It encodes CSADSYQETQYF.

The CDR3 here is CASSQAIQGYEQFF. The CDR3 nucleotides are TGTGCCAGCAGCCAGGCAATACAGGGATATGAGCAGTTCTTC. J is TRBJ2-1 and V is TRBV3-1 (or the pseudogene TRBV3-2); D may be TRBD1 (6 bases). Looked up from germline, CDR1 is LGHDT and CDR2 is YNNKEL (reference sequence). This CDR3 has 14 residues. V lost 3 bases to trimming and J lost 8 bases, with 14 bases between them.

J is TRBJ2-2 and V is TRBV24-1, with 7 bases that match TRBD1. The V and J ends lost 3 bases and 4 bases, in that order; junction bases with no gene match: 7. Germline CDR1 is KGHDR and CDR2 is SFDVKD. This CDR3 contains 16 residues. CDR3 region: CATSDGTVLITGELFF. CDR3 nucleotide sequence: TGTGCCACCAGTGATGGGACAGTGTTAATCACCGGGGAGCTGTTTTTT.

This clone occurred once. The chain combines TRBV9 with TRBJ1-5; D ambiguous. The CDR3 covers 16 residues. The ends were cut back, 0 bases at V and 5 bases at J, with 15 bases in the middle. The germline V gene encodes CDR1 SGDLS and CDR2 YYNGEE. The CDR3 bases are TGTGCCAGCAGCGTAGGGGCAGGACTAGGCGATCAGCCCCAGCATTTT. Encoded protein: CASSVGAGLGDQPQHF.

The chain couples TRBV11-3 to TRBJ1-2; D remains ambiguous. Trimming shortened V by 6 bases and J by 6 bases, and 17 bases separated the two germline ends. Germline CDR1 SGHNT, CDR2 YENEEA. CDR3 length equals 14 residues. CDR3 sequence (DNA): TGTGCCAGCAGATCCCCCGGCAGCGTCCATGGCTACACCTTC. Translated: CASRSPGSVHGYTF.

The V call is TRBV6-5, the J call TRBJ2-1, with TRBD1 matching over 9 bases. Germline V lookup: CDR1 MNHEY, CDR2 SVGAGI. The CDR3 runs to 15 residues. Trimming at V came to 7 bases and at J to 2 bases, leaving 6 bases not matched to a gene. The CDR3 DNA reads as TGTGCCAGCACAGCAGGGACAGGGACCTACAATGAGCAGTTCTTC. Residues: CASTAGTGTYNEQFF.

J is TRBJ2-5 and V is TRBV19; 7 bases match TRBD2. There are 14 residues in the CDR3. Germline V lookup: CDR1 LNHDA, CDR2 SQIVND (reference sequence). J gave up 3 bases and V 9 bases, and 10 bases lay outside the gene matches. CDR3 sequence: CASAVLAAEETQYF. CDR3 coding DNA: TGTGCCAGCGCAGTGCTAGCGGCTGAAGAGACCCAGTACTTC.

The chain recombines TRBV27 with TRBJ1-1; 8 bases agree with TRBD1. V lost 6 bases to trimming and J lost 4 bases; unmatched junction nucleotides: 7. This CDR3 spans 14 amino acids. Looked up from germline, CDR1 is MNHEY and CDR2 is SMNVEV (reference sequence). The CDR3 bases are TGTGCCAGCAGCCTGACAGGGGTCGCCACTGAAGCTTTCTTT. Encoded protein: CASSLTGVATEAFF.

The sample holds one count of this clone. The chain uses TRBV5-4 and TRBJ2-7; 7 bases match TRBD1. CDR3 size: 14 residues. V dropped 0 bases and J dropped 3; count of bases not matched to a gene: 3. CDR1 is SGHNT and CDR2 is YYREEE in the germline V gene (reference sequence). This CDR3 reads CASSLETGIYEQYF. CDR3 nucleotide sequence: TGTGCCAGCAGCTTGGAGACAGGGATCTACGAGCAGTACTTC.

J is TRBJ2-7 and V is TRBV4-3; 8 bases line up with TRBD2. CDR3 size: 15 residues. J gave up 2 bases and V 0 bases, and 3 bases lay outside the gene matches. CDR1 and CDR2 from the germline V gene are LGHNA and YSLEER. CDR3 DNA sequence: TGCGCCAGCAGCCAAGAATCGGGAGGGCCCTACGAGCAGTACTTC. Protein: CASSQESGGPYEQYF.

V and J are TRBV9 and TRBJ1-2; no firm D call. The V gene's germline CDR1 is SGDLS and CDR2 YYNGEE. The CDR3 consists of 12 residues. Trimming cost V 0 bases and J 8 bases, with 8 bases left between them. CDR3 nucleotide sequence: TGTGCCAGCAGCGTAGGGGTTAGCGGCTACACCTTC. Protein product: CASSVGVSGYTF.

This clone was found a few times. The CDR3 is CASSYAQGRKQPQHF. In nucleotides, the CDR3 is TGTGCCAGCAGTTACGCCCAGGGTCGGAAGCAGCCCCAGCATTTT. The rearrangement links TRBV6-2 or TRBV6-3 to TRBJ1-5; the D gene is possibly TRBD1 (5 bases). This CDR3 is built from 15 residues. The V gene's germline CDR1 is MNHEY and CDR2 SVGEGT. V lost 2 bases, J lost 7 bases, and 15 bases lay in between.

The rearrangement joins TRBV12-3 or TRBV12-4 to TRBJ1-1; no definite D call. This CDR3 has 12 amino acids. Deletions cut 5 bases from V and 7 bases from J, with 11 bases between. CDR3 in DNA: TGTGCCAGCAGTCCCGGGATCAGTGAAGCTTTCTTT. It codes for CASSPGISEAFF.

The genes are TRBV5-6 and TRBJ1-2; 10 positions match TRBD1. CDR1 is SGHDT and CDR2 is YYEEEE in the germline V gene. The trim removed 4 bases at V and 0 bases at J, leaving 9 bases unmatched. This CDR3 contains 17 residues. Here the CDR3 DNA reads TGTGCCAGCAGCCAGCCGGGACAGGGGCCAGCTAACTATGGCTACACCTTC. The encoded protein is CASSQPGQGPANYGYTF.

This clone was seen a single time. The J gene is TRBJ2-3, the V gene TRBV9; no clear D gene. Between the trimmed V and J ends, which lost 4 bases and 0 bases, there was a span of 6 bases. Germline values: CDR1 SGDLS, CDR2 YYNGEE. The CDR3 has 13 residues. Here the CDR3 reads CASSLQSTDTQYF. CDR3 coding DNA: TGTGCCAGCAGCTTACAGAGCACAGATACGCAGTATTTT.

The chain recombines TRBV2 with TRBJ1-5; maybe TRBD1 (5 bases). The V end was cut by 6 bases, the J end by 3 bases, with 12 bases between. In germline, CDR1 is SNHLY, CDR2 FYNNEI. The CDR3 is 14 residues long. The CDR3 sequence is CASRRHGHNQPQHF. CDR3 DNA: TGTGCCAGCAGACGACACGGACACAATCAGCCCCAGCATTTT.